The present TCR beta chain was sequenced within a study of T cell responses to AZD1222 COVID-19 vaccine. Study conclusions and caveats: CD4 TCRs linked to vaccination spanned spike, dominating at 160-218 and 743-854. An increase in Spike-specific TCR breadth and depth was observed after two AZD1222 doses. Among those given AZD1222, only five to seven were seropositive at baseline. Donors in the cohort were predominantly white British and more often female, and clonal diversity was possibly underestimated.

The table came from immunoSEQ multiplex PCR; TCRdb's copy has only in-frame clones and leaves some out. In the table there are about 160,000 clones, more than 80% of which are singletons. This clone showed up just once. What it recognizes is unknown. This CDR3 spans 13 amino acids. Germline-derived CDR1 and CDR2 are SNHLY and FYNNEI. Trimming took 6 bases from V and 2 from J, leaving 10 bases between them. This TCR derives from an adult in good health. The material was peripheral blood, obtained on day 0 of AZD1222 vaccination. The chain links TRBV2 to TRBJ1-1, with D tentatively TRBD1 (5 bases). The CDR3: CASRVRDNTEAFF. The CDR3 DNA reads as TGTGCCAGCAGGGTCAGGGACAACACTGAAGCTTTCTTT.